The source of this T cell receptor (beta chain) is a study of Graves' ophthalmopathy and Graves' hyperthyroidism. Study-level background: Peripheral blood was collected at initial diagnosis, before any treatment.

This CDR3 comprises 13 residues. J was trimmed by 11 bases and V by 0 bases; bases with no gene match: 6. CDR1 and CDR2 from the germline V gene are SGHRS and YFSETQ. The sample holds a few counts of this clonotype. Its antigen is undetermined. Regarding the study as a whole: A 13-signature model separated ophthalmopathy from stable hyperthyroidism, reaching about 90% sensitivity and around 81% specificity cross-validated.

Amplification of TCR beta CDR3 regions used RNA transcripts. Investigators did first-round RT-PCR with HTBI primers, then second-round multiplex PCR. TCRdb reanalysed the multiplex PCR reads using MiXCR and keeps one entry per CDR3 protein. The data show about 500,000 distinct CDR3 sequences, 14% seen once. The receptor was isolated from a woman younger than 45 with Graves' ophthalmopathy. The J gene is TRBJ1-1, the V gene TRBV5-1; 8 nucleotides match TRBD1. The sequenced sample consisted of blood. CDR3 bases: TGCGCCAGCAGCTTGGAGCAGGGGGCGAATGCTTTCTTT. Translating it yields CASSLEQGANAFF.